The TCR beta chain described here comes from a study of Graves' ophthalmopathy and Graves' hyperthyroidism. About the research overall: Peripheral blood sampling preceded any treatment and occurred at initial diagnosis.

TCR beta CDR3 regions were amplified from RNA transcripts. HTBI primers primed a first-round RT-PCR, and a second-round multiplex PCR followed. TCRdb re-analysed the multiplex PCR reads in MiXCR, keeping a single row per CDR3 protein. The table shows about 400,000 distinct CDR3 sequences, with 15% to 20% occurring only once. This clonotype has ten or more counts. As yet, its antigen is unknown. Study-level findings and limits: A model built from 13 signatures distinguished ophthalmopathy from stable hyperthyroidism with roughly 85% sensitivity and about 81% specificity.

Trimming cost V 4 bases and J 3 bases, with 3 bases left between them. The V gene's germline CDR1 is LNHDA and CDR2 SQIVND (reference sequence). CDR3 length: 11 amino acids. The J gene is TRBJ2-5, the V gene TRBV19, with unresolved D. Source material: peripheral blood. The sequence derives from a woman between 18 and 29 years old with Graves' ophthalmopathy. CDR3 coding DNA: TGTGCCAGTAGTAACGAAGAGACCCAGTACTTC. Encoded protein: CASSNEETQYF.